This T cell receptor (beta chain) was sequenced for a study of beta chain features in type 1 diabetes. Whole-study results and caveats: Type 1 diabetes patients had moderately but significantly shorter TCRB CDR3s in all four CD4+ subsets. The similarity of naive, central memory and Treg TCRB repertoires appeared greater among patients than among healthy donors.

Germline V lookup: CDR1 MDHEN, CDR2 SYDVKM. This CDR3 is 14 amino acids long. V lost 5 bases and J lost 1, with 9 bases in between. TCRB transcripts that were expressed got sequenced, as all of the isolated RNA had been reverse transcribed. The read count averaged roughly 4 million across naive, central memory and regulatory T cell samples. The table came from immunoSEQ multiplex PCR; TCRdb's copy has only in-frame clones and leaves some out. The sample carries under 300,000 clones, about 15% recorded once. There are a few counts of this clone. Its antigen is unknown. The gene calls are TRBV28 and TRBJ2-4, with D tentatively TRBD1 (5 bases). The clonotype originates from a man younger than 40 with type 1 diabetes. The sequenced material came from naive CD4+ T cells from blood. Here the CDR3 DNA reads TGTGCCAGCAGTGATCAGGGTGCCAAAAACATTCAGTACTTC. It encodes CASSDQGAKNIQYF.